This T cell receptor (beta chain) was captured by sequencing in a study of T cell repertoires in ileal Crohn's disease. Whole-study findings and limits: Clonal expansions were more frequent in active smokers than non-smokers at surgery.

A note on this clone: Its antigen remains unidentified.

Assay used: immunoSEQ multiplex PCR; TCRdb lists only in-frame clones, some missing. Among 13,000 to 15,000 clones listed, around 82% were seen once. The germline CDR1 and CDR2 sequences are SQVTM and ANQGSEA. The CDR3 consists of 12 residues. The ends were cut back, 4 bases at V and 4 bases at J, with 10 bases in the middle. The chain recombines TRBV29-1 with TRBJ1-2; unclear D gene. This TCR was recovered from an adult with Crohn's disease. Sequencing used ileal tissue. This CDR3 reads CSVVTELYGYTF. The CDR3 DNA reads TGCAGCGTTGTAACAGAACTCTATGGCTACACCTTC.